Following are 11 T cell receptor beta chains from one sample sequenced in a study of human T cells and chemical hapten exposure. Unfractionated whole blood served as the source for total RNA extraction. Using its own MiXCR run on the 5' RACE reads, TCRdb lists one record per CDR3 protein. This sample has 110,000 or so distinct CDR3 sequences, with approximately 20% found just once. These receptors came from a human donor in good health.

The chain carries TRBV11-2 and TRBJ2-3; possibly TRBD1 for D (5 bases). The V and J ends lost 1 base and 3 bases respectively, with 17 bases between them. Germline V gives CDR1 SGHAT, CDR2 FQNNGV. CDR3 size: 17 residues. The CDR3 is CASSLGKGRKVTDTQYF. The CDR3 coding sequence is TGTGCCAGCAGCTTAGGAAAGGGGCGAAAAGTAACAGATACGCAGTATTTT.

This clonotype was seen only a few times. V gene TRBV5-1 combines with J gene TRBJ2-2, with D unclear. Germline loops: CDR1 SGHRS, CDR2 YFSETQ. The CDR3 sequence is 16 residues long. Trimming left V 0 bases short and J 0 bases short, with 9 bases between. CDR3 sequence: CASSLGLVANTGELFF. The CDR3 nucleotides read TGCGCCAGCAGCTTGGGTTTGGTGGCGAACACCGGGGAGCTGTTTTTT.

The chain recombines TRBV6-6 with TRBJ1-4; D is possibly TRBD1 (5 bases). Germline V gene lookup returns CDR1 MNHNY and CDR2 SVGAGI (reference sequence). The CDR3 loop spans 16 amino acids. Trimming took 5 bases from V and 7 from J, leaving 20 bases between them. The CDR3 DNA reads TGTGCCAGCAGTAGGGGACCGGGACCCCAGGGTGAAAAACTGTTTTTT. Protein sequence: CASSRGPGPQGEKLFF.

This clonotype turned up a few times. The chain couples TRBV5-1 to TRBJ2-3, with D maybe TRBD2 (6 bases). The V and J ends lost 1 base and 5 bases respectively, with 11 bases between them. The V gene's germline CDR1 is SGHRS and CDR2 YFSETQ. This CDR3 has 14 residues. The CDR3 nucleotides are TGCGCCAGCAGCTTGACGGGAGTTATAGATACGCAGTATTTT. Its translation is CASSLTGVIDTQYF.

The chain combines TRBV4-1 with TRBJ2-1; the match to TRBD2 covers 12 bases. The CDR3 has 16 amino acids. Looked up from germline, CDR1 is MGHRA and CDR2 is YSYEKL. Unmatched junction bases numbered 6, after V lost 1 base and J lost 8 bases. The CDR3 loop reads CASSQVASGRVDEQFF. The CDR3 DNA sequence: TGCGCCAGCAGCCAAGTTGCTAGCGGGAGGGTAGATGAGCAGTTCTTC.

The chain has TRBV28 and TRBJ2-3; tentatively, D is TRBD2 (6 bases). CDR1 is MDHEN and CDR2 is SYDVKM in the germline V gene. V shed 5 bases and J shed 7 bases, with 10 bases lying between them. The CDR3 is 12 residues long. DNA of the CDR3: TGTGCCAGCAGTACCCTAGCGAATACGCAGTATTTT. As protein: CASSTLANTQYF. The full variable domain, its missing parts supplied by reference TRBV28 and TRBJ2-3, is DVKVTQSSRYLVKRTGEKVFLECVQDMDHENMFWYRQDPGLGLRLIYFSYDVKMKEKGDIPEGYSVSREKKERFSLILESASTNQTSMYLCASSTLANTQYFGPGTRLTVL.

The CDR3 sequence: CASSGFRPQHF. The CDR3 DNA reads TGTGCCAGCAGTGGGTTTCGGCCCCAGCATTTT. V usage is TRBV6-1 and J usage is TRBJ1-5; no firm D call. The V gene's germline CDR1 is MNHNS and CDR2 SASEGT. This CDR3 is 11 amino acids long. The V end lost 4 bases, the J end lost 9 bases, and 7 bases lay between the germline ends.

This chain uses TRBV29-1 with TRBJ2-7, with TRBD2 identical over 9 bases. Germline CDR1 reads SQVTM; CDR2 reads ANQGSEA. Trimming at V came to 6 bases and at J to 6 bases, leaving 15 bases not matched to a gene. The CDR3 has 15 residues. CDR3 residues: CSVDVAGVGRSEQYF. The DNA of the CDR3 is TGCAGCGTCGATGTAGCGGGAGTGGGACGGAGCGAGCAGTACTTC.

In this sample, this clonotype turned up many times. The chain uses TRBV20-1 and TRBJ1-4; D remains unclear. The germline gives CDR1 DFQATT, CDR2 SNEGSKA (reference sequence). V lost 6 bases, J lost 0 bases, and 14 bases lay in between. This CDR3 spans 15 amino acids. The CDR3 is CSAYTHGATNEKLFF. CDR3 bases: TGCAGTGCCTATACCCACGGAGCAACTAATGAAAAACTGTTTTTT.

This clonotype was recorded a few times. The rearrangement uses TRBV30 and TRBJ2-7; 12 bases agree with TRBD2. The V gene's germline CDR1 is GTSNPN and CDR2 SVGIG (reference sequence). CDR3 length: 14 residues. The J segment lost 3 bases and the V segment lost 0 bases, leaving 0 bases of the junction unmatched. CDR3 in amino acids: CAWSVLAGGYEQYF. CDR3 DNA: TGTGCCTGGAGTGTACTAGCGGGAGGCTACGAGCAGTACTTC.

The chain has TRBV5-1 and TRBJ2-1; 9 nucleotides match TRBD2. In germline, CDR1 is SGHRS, CDR2 YFSETQ. The CDR3 extends over 15 amino acids. V gave up 0 bases and J gave up 8 bases; unmatched junction bases: 6. The CDR3 sequence: CASSLASGMSHEQFF. In DNA, the CDR3 is TGCGCCAGCAGCTTGGCTAGCGGGATGAGCCATGAGCAGTTCTTC.